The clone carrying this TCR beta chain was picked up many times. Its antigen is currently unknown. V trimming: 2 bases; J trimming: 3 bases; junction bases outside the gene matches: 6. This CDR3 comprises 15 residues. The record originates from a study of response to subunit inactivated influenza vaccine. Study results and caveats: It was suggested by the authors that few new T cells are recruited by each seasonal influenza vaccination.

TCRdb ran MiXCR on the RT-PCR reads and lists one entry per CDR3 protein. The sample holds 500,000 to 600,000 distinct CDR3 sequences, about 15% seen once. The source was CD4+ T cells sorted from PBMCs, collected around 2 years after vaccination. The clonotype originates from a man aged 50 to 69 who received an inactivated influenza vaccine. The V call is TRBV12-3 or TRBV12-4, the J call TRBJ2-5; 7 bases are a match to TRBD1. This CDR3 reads CASSLWQGVKETQYF. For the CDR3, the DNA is TGTGCCAGCAGTTTATGGCAGGGGGTAAAAGAGACCCAGTACTTC.